The 22 T cell receptor beta chains below were found in one sample sequenced in a study of CD8+ T cells in alopecia areata. Sample treatment: oral pan-JAK inhibitor, 5-10 mg twice daily. It was cDNA, reverse transcribed from extracted RNA, that served as the sequencing template. The assay was immunoSEQ multiplex PCR, and TCRdb's table has in-frame clones only and misses some. Here the sample spans 150,000 to 200,000 clones, roughly 63% being singletons. The sample in question was CD4+ T cells sorted from blood, obtained between weeks 55 and 70, from a patient treated with tofacitinib. These receptors were collected from a human donor with alopecia areata.

CDR3 amino acids: CASGIQGTAQPQHF. CDR3 bases: TGTGCCAGCGGCATCCAGGGCACGGCTCAGCCCCAGCATTTT. The rearrangement joins TRBV2 to TRBJ1-5; D is possibly TRBD1 (5 bases). CDR3 size: 14 residues. From germline, CDR1 is SNHLY and CDR2 FYNNEI. Deletions cut 8 bases from V and 6 bases from J, with 17 bases between.

The chain has TRBV7-2 and TRBJ2-5, with D possibly TRBD2 on 7 matching bases. There are 15 residues in the CDR3. Deletions cut 3 bases from V and 5 bases from J, with 16 bases between. Germline V gene data show CDR1 as SGHTA and CDR2 as FQGNSA. The DNA of the CDR3 is TGTGCCAGCAGCTTGGGTGGCGGGGGCGTGGAGACCCAGTACTTC. It is translated as CASSLGGGGVETQYF.

This clone was seen a handful of times. Here the CDR3 reads CASGADRNQPQHF. The CDR3 region has the DNA TGTGCCAGTGGGGCTGACAGAAATCAGCCCCAGCATTTT. The chain couples TRBV19 to TRBJ1-5; tentative D call: TRBD1 (5 bases). Trimming pared 8 bases from V and 4 bases from J, leaving 12 bases between. The germline gives CDR1 LNHDA, CDR2 SQIVND (reference sequence). This CDR3 contains 13 residues.

This chain connects TRBV29-1 to TRBJ1-2; D is unclear. Germline V gene data show CDR1 as SQVTM and CDR2 as ANQGSEA. Trimming pared 2 bases from V and 7 bases from J, leaving 17 bases between. The CDR3 runs to 14 residues. The CDR3 is CSVESPGRPGGYTF. The CDR3 DNA reads as TGCAGCGTTGAAAGCCCCGGGCGGCCAGGTGGCTACACCTTC. The entire variable domain, with the rest obtained from reference TRBV29-1 and TRBJ1-2, is as follows: SAVISQKPSRDICQRGTSLTIQCQVDSQVTMMFWYRQQPGQSLTLIATANQGSEATYESGFVIDKFPISRPNLTFSTLTVSNMSPEDSSIYLCSVESPGRPGGYTFGSGTRLTVV.

This clone was counted a few times. The chain combines TRBV4-1 with TRBJ2-1; TRBD2 matches at 7 bases. Trimming removed 1 base from V and 0 bases from J; junction bases left unmatched: 9. The CDR3 spans 18 residues. From germline, CDR1 is MGHRA and CDR2 YSYEKL. DNA of the CDR3: TGCGCCAGCAGCCAAGGTTCTGCGGGGGATAGCTCCTACAATGAGCAGTTCTTC. As protein: CASSQGSAGDSSYNEQFF.

The table lists this clone with a few counts. The chain couples TRBV29-1 to TRBJ2-2, with D perhaps matching TRBD2 (7 bases). The CDR3 has 15 amino acids. Trimming pared 6 bases from V and 1 base from J, leaving 15 bases between. The germline V gene has CDR1 SQVTM and CDR2 ANQGSEA. The CDR3 sequence: CSVQTGGRNTGELFF. CDR3 bases: TGCAGCGTACAAACCGGGGGGCGGAACACCGGGGAGCTGTTTTTT.

A word on this clone: A read error may produce the germline difference seen at one junction end. The chain has TRBV30 and TRBJ2-2; D possibly uses TRBD1 or TRBD2 (5 bases each). CDR3 length: 16 residues. Germline CDR1 reads GTSNPN; CDR2 reads SVGIG (reference sequence). Here the CDR3 reads CVWSVPVGTNTGELFF. For the CDR3, the DNA is TGTGTCTGGAGTGTACCGGTGGGGACCAACACCGGGGAGCTGTTTTTT.

V and J are TRBV30 and TRBJ2-6; either TRBD1 or TRBD2 may fit D (5 bases each). Per the germline V gene, CDR1 is GTSNPN and CDR2 is SVGIG (reference sequence). The CDR3 totals 11 residues. V lost 5 bases and J lost 6, with 5 bases in between. The DNA of the CDR3 is TGTGCCTGGGGGACGGCCAACGTCCTGACTTTC. Its protein product is CAWGTANVLTF.

A few counts support this clone. V is TRBV7-9 and J is TRBJ1-1; D gene ambiguous. The CDR3 totals 14 residues. Germline CDR1 and CDR2: SEHNR and FQNEAQ (reference sequence). Trimming cost V 5 bases and J 4 bases, with 14 bases left between them. In DNA, the CDR3 is TGTGCCAGCAGCCGAGACACCCTCAGCACTGAAGCTTTCTTT. Protein: CASSRDTLSTEAFF.

The CDR3 spells CASSIAGGRAYNEQFF. In DNA form, the CDR3 reads TGTGCCAGTAGTATAGCAGGGGGTAGGGCCTACAATGAGCAGTTCTTC. The chain uses TRBV19 and TRBJ2-1; 7 positions match TRBD1. The CDR3 is made up of 16 amino acids. V was pared by 1 base and J by 2 bases, with 5 bases of the junction left unmatched. Per the germline V gene, CDR1 is LNHDA and CDR2 is SQIVND (reference sequence).

This chain links TRBV30 with TRBJ1-5; D remains unclear. The CDR3 sequence is 14 residues long. Trimming removed 1 base at V and 1 base at J, with 8 bases between. The germline CDR1 and CDR2 sequences are GTSNPN and SVGIG (reference sequence). Here the CDR3 DNA reads TGTGCCTGGAGTGCGGGAGGAAGCAATCAGCCCCAGCATTTT. This encodes CAWSAGGSNQPQHF.

The chain links TRBV30 to TRBJ1-1; D not resolved. The germline CDR1 and CDR2 sequences are GTSNPN and SVGIG (reference sequence). V was clipped by 0 bases and J by 0 bases, with 11 bases between them. CDR3 size: 15 residues. DNA for the CDR3: TGTGCCTGGAGTGTATACGGAGAAGTGAACACTGAAGCTTTCTTT. Its protein product is CAWSVYGEVNTEAFF.

V is TRBV5-6 and J is TRBJ1-2, with 8 bases aligning to TRBD1. Germline V gene lookup returns CDR1 SGHDT and CDR2 YYEEEE. The CDR3 loop spans 14 amino acids. V lost 1 base to trimming and J lost 5 bases; unmatched junction nucleotides: 4. This chain's CDR3 is CASSLSGGSYGYTF. The CDR3 nucleotides are TGTGCCAGCAGCTTGTCAGGGGGCTCATATGGCTACACCTTC. The full variable domain, in which reference TRBV5-6 and TRBJ1-2 provide the parts outside the CDR3, is DAGVTQSPTHLIKTRGQQVTLRCSPKSGHDTVSWYQQALGQGPQFIFQYYEEEERQRGNFPDRFSGHQFPNYSSELNVNALLLGDSALYLCASSLSGGSYGYTFGSGTRLTVV.

V is TRBV19 and J is TRBJ2-1, with a weak D call TRBD1 (5 bases). Germline CDR1 and CDR2: LNHDA and SQIVND (reference sequence). V was trimmed by 7 bases and J by 5 bases, leaving 12 bases between them. The CDR3 covers 13 residues. Here the CDR3 DNA reads TGTGCCAGTACAGGGCAGGTAGACAATGAGCAGTTCTTC. This gives the protein CASTGQVDNEQFF.

Of note for this clone: Different DNA sequences within this sample yield the same CDR3. The rearrangement links TRBV7-2 to TRBJ2-7; D remains ambiguous. This CDR3 comprises 13 residues. V lost 1 base and J lost 2, with 6 bases in between. Germline CDR1 is SGHTA and CDR2 is FQGNSA. CDR3 DNA: TGTGCCAGCAGCTTAGATAGGGCCTACGAGCAGTACTTC. Translation: CASSLDRAYEQYF.

This clone showed up just a few times. The V gene is TRBV29-1, the J gene TRBJ2-3; 8 nucleotides match TRBD1. Germline CDR1 and CDR2: SQVTM and ANQGSEA. The CDR3 sequence is 12 residues long. J gave up 7 bases and V 7 bases, and 7 bases lay outside the gene matches. The CDR3 protein is CSARTGLNTQYF. CDR3 bases: TGCAGCGCCAGGACAGGGTTGAATACGCAGTATTTT.

This chain uses TRBV5-1 with TRBJ2-2; no clear D gene. The V gene lost 0 bases and the J gene lost 5 bases, with 8 bases spanning the gap. Per the germline V gene, CDR1 is SGHRS and CDR2 is YFSETQ. CDR3 length: 14 amino acids. The CDR3 region is CASSLVLGTGELFF. Written as DNA, the CDR3 is TGCGCCAGCAGCTTGGTTCTGGGAACCGGGGAGCTGTTTTTT.

The chain has TRBV30 and TRBJ2-3, with D uncertain. Germline V CDR1 and CDR2: GTSNPN, SVGIG (reference sequence). The CDR3 runs 11 residues. V was cut by 0 bases and J by 8 bases, with 6 bases left in between. CDR3 region: CAWSVLRTQYF. The CDR3 DNA sequence: TGTGCCTGGAGTGTTCTCCGTACGCAGTATTTT.

V usage is TRBV28 and J usage is TRBJ2-5; D remains unclear. The CDR3 totals 11 residues. V was clipped by 5 bases and J by 5 bases, with 6 bases between them. CDR1 is MDHEN and CDR2 is SYDVKM in the germline V gene. This CDR3 is CASSRRETQYF. The DNA for the CDR3 is TGTGCCAGCAGTAGACGGGAGACCCAGTACTTC. The variable domain in full, completed from reference TRBV28 and TRBJ2-5, reads DVKVTQSSRYLVKRTGEKVFLECVQDMDHENMFWYRQDPGLGLRLIYFSYDVKMKEKGDIPEGYSVSREKKERFSLILESASTNQTSMYLCASSRRETQYFGPGTRLLVL.

The V and J genes are TRBV30 and TRBJ2-2; D is perhaps TRBD1 (6 bases). Germline CDR1 is GTSNPN and CDR2 is SVGIG (reference sequence). V gave up 3 bases and J gave up 4 bases, with 21 bases separating them. CDR3 length: 17 residues. CDR3 sequence reads: CAWSPTWTAPATGELFF. The CDR3 DNA reads TGTGCCTGGAGCCCCACTTGGACAGCACCCGCCACCGGGGAGCTGTTTTTT.

This chain joins TRBV30 and TRBJ1-5; D gene ambiguous. CDR1 and CDR2 (germline): GTSNPN, SVGIG (reference sequence). The CDR3 has 13 residues. Trimming cost V 1 base and J 7 bases, with 11 bases left between them. CDR3 sequence (DNA): TGTGCCTGGAGTGAACTACCGGGCCAGCCCCAGCATTTT. Residues: CAWSELPGQPQHF.

About this clone itself: Other DNA sequences in the sample encode the same CDR3. This chain connects TRBV30 to TRBJ1-6; D gene uncertain. V dropped 3 bases and J dropped 7 bases, with 4 bases sitting between them. There are 11 residues in the CDR3. Germline CDR1 is GTSNPN and CDR2 is SVGIG (reference sequence). The CDR3 DNA sequence: TGTGCCTGGAGCCTGAATTCACCCCTCCACTTT. Its protein is CAWSLNSPLHF.